This T cell receptor beta chain was found in a study of beta chain features in type 1 diabetes. Expressed TCRB transcripts were sequenced because the entire RNA isolate underwent reverse transcription. Sequenced by immunoSEQ multiplex PCR; TCRdb stores in-frame clones only, minus some. The sample yields 680,000 or so clones, around 15% seen once. The CDR3 loop spans 13 amino acids. Deletions cut 6 bases from V and 3 bases from J, with 11 bases between. Germline assignment: CDR1 LNHDA and CDR2 SQIVND (reference sequence). Donors underwent one heparinised blood draw, about 0.12 L on average. Regarding the study as a whole: Cells with high TCR expression could be over-represented when cDNA is sequenced. In all four CD4+ subsets, TCRB CDR3 length was significantly, moderately reduced in type 1 diabetes.

This clone was detected a few times. Its target is not known. The material sequenced was naive CD4+ T cells from blood. The TCR sequence derives from a man aged 18 to 30 with type 1 diabetes. The chain couples TRBV19 to TRBJ1-2; D not certain. CDR3 residues: CASRTEKYYGYTF. CDR3 sequence (DNA): TGTGCCAGTAGAACAGAGAAATACTATGGCTACACCTTC.